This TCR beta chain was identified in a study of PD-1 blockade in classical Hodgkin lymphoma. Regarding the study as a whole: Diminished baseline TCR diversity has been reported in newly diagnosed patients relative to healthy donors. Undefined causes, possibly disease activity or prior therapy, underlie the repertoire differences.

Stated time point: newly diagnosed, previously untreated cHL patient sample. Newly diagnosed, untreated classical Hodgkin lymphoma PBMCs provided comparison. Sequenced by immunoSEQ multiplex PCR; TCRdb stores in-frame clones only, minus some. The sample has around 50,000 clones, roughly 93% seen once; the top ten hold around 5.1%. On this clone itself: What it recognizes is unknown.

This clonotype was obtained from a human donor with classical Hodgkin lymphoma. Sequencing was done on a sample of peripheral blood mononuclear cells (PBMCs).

CDR3 region: CASSPLARFYSNQPQHF. CDR3 DNA: TGTGCCAGCAGCCCGCTGGCGAGGTTCTATAGCAATCAGCCCCAGCATTTT. This chain connects TRBV28 to TRBJ1-5, with D hard to call. V dropped 6 bases and J dropped 0 bases, with 18 bases sitting between them. Germline V lookup: CDR1 MDHEN, CDR2 SYDVKM. The CDR3 covers 17 residues. The whole variable domain, filled in from reference TRBV28 and TRBJ1-5, reads DVKVTQSSRYLVKRTGEKVFLECVQDMDHENMFWYRQDPGLGLRLIYFSYDVKMKEKGDIPEGYSVSREKKERFSLILESASTNQTSMYLCASSPLARFYSNQPQHFGDGTRLSIL.